This T cell receptor beta chain is drawn from a study of blood T cells in healthy people across ages. CDR1 SGHKS and CDR2 YYEKEE come from the germline V gene (reference sequence). The ends were cut back, 5 bases at V and 1 base at J, with 17 bases in the middle. This CDR3 comprises 16 residues. Every donor provided 7.5 to 10 milliliters of peripheral blood. A sample-barcoded 5' primer and a J-beta primer mix were used in a second PCR of about 6 to 11 cycles. A single record per CDR3 protein comes from TCRdb applying MiXCR to the 5' RACE reads. The top ten hold more than 20% of the sample, which has 1.5 million to 2 million distinct CDR3 sequences, roughly two fifths seen once.

Sequencing used blood. The TCR originated in a human donor in good health. The chain combines TRBV5-5 with TRBJ2-3; TRBD1 is a possible D gene (5 bases). The CDR3 loop reads CASRKGWGYRTDTQYF. The DNA of the CDR3 is TGTGCCAGCAGAAAGGGGTGGGGCTACCGCACAGATACGCAGTATTTT.